This TCR beta chain was identified in a study of blood T cell repertoires in COVID-19 (TCRdb year 2020). Background for the entire study: The collaborator samples originated in the United States, Italy and Spain and spanned the acute and convalescent phases of COVID-19. The material from the prospective study consisted of cDNA or gDNA derived from T cells, B-cell-depleted T cells, or PBMCs. The dataset comprised deeply sampled blood TCRbeta repertoires from subjects exposed to, actively infected with, or recovered from COVID-19. A freely available public database, intended as a resource for researchers studying the immune response to SARS-CoV-2, is where the repertoires were released. The samples were drawn from the first 160 participants of the ongoing ImmuneRACE study and from 1,254 subjects provided by 6 global collaborators. Nearly every sample came with metadata listing a de-identified subject ID, COVID-19 status, age in years and sex. Where HLA class I and class II types were available, the types were taken from metadata supplied by the sample provider, not from assay-based typing.

TCRbeta CDR3 regions were amplified from genomic DNA by means of the immunoSEQ Assay, a bias-controlled multiplex PCR. The original pipeline was this. The number of nucleated cells in each sample was estimated from the amplification of reference gene primers within the assay. To quantify the absolute abundance of each unique TCRbeta CDR3 rearrangement, sequence reads were collapsed and filtered. For each sample, productive Simpson clonality was calculated by taking the square root of Simpson's diversity index across productive rearrangements. Entries here come from immuneACCESS through TCRdb and include only in-frame sequences with V and J called. Some clones fail to appear in such tables; in the studies checked, an unresolved V gene covers under half of the shortfall, and the cause of the remainder is unknown. The DNA was the basis for D and trimming; V, J and clone size are from that table. For this sample there are around 230,000 clones; more than 70% appear just once. Jointly, the top ten make up roughly 2.3% of the sample.

Results and caveats for the whole study, not just this receptor: Clinical and demographic metadata were provided uncurated, with the amount varying by source and participant.

The junction shows trimming of 5 bases on V and 2 bases on J, plus 10 bases between the germline ends. The CDR3 goes from the cysteine to the phenylalanine over 13 residues. Only the CDR3 portion is preserved as DNA: 39 bases, with reading frame beginning at the first base. CDR1 MNHEY and CDR2 SVGAGI are derived from the germline V gene. In the prospective study, participants were 18 to 89 years old, resided in fewer than 25 geographic areas of the United States, and were enrolled through a virtual design. In the prospective study, participants were assigned to cohorts based on the clinical history participants reported in a screening survey and a study questionnaire. In the prospective study, mobile phlebotomists collected whole blood, serum and a nasopharyngeal or oropharyngeal swab from each participant. Over a roughly two-month period, participants in the prospective study had the option of providing additional blood draws and questionnaires. Before DNA extraction, blood samples from the prospective study were shipped at room temperature or frozen.

This clone was seen a handful of times. Its antigen is unknown. No much larger clonotype is one base removed from it; base qualities were not supplied. The sample was PBMCs or T cells enriched from blood (not recorded which). This clonotype originated in a woman aged 35 to 49 with acute COVID-19. The chain is encoded by TRBV6-5 joined to TRBJ2-7; perhaps TRBD1 is the D gene, with 5 bases matching. The nucleotide sequence is TGTGCCAGCAGTCCCGACAGCCCCTACGAGCAGTACTTC. Its protein reads: CASSPDSPYEQYF.